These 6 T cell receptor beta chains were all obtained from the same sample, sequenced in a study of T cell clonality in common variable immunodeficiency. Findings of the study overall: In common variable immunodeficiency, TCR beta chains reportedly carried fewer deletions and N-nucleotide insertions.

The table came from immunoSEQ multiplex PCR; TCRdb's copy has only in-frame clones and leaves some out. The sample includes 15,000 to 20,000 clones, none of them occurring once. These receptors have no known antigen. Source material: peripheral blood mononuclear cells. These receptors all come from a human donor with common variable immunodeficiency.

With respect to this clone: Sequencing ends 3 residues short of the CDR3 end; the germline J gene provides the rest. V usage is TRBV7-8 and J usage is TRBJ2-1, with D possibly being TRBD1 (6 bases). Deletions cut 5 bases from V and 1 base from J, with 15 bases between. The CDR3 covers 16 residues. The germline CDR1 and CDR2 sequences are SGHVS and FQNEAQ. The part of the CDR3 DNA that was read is TGTGCCAGCAGCCGACACCGGGACAAATCCTACAATGAG. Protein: CASSRHRDKSYNE. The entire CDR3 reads CASSRHRDKSYNEQFF.

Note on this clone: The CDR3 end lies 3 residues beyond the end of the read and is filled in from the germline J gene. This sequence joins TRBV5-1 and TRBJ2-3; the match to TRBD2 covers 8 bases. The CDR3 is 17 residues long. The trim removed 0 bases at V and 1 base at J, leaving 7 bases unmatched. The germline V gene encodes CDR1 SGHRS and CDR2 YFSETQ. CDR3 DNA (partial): TGCGCCAGCAGCTTGGGATACGCGACTAGCGGCACAGATACG. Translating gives CASSLGYATSGTDT. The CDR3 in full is CASSLGYATSGTDTQYF.

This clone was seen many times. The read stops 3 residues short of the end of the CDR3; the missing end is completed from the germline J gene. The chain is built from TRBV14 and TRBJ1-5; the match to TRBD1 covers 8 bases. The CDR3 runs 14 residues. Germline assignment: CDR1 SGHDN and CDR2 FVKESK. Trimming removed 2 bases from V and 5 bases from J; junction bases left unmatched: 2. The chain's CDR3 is CASSQTGGHQPQHF. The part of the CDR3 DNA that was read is TGTGCCAGCAGCCAAACAGGGGGGCATCAGCCC.

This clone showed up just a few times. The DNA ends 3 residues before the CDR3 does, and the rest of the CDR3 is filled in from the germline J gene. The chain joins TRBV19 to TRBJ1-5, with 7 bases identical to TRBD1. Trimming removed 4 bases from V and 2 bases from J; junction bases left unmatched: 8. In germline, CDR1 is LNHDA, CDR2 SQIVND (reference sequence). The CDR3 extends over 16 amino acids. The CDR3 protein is CASSTPPDRGNQPQHF. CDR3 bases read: TGTGCCAGTAGTACCCCTCCCGACAGGGGCAATCAGCCC.

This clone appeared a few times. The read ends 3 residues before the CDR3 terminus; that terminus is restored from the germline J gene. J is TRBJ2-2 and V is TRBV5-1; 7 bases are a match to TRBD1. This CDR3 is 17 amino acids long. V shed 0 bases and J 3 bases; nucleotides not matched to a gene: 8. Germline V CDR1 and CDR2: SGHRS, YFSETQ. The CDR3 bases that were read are TGCGCCAGCAGCTTGGTAGGGGGCTTCGAGGACACCGGGGAG. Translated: CASSLVGGFEDTGE. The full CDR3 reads CASSLVGGFEDTGELFF.

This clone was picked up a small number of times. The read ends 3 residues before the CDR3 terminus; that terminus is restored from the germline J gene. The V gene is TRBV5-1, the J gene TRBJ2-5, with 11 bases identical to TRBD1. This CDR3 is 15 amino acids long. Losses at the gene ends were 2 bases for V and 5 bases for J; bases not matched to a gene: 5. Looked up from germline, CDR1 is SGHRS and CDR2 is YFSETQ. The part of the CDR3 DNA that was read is TGCGCCAGCAGCTTCGGGGACAGGGGGAAGGAGACC. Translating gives CASSFGDRGKET. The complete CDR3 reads CASSFGDRGKETQYF. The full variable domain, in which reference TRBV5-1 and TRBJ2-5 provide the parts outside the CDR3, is KAGVTQTPRYLIKTRGQQVTLSCSPISGHRSVSWYQQTPGQGLQFLFEYFSETQRNKGNFPGRFSGRQFSNSRSEMNVSTLELGDSALYLCASSFGDRGKETQYFGPGTRLLVL.